This TCR beta chain was identified in a study of early T cells in non-severe SARS-CoV-2 infection. CDR3 length: 14 residues. V was pared by 4 bases and J by 4 bases, with 6 bases of the junction left unmatched. CDR1 and CDR2 from the germline V gene are SGHNT and YYREEE (reference sequence). TCRdb itself ran the 5' RACE reads through MiXCR, one entry per CDR3 protein. Of 55,000 or so distinct CDR3 sequences listed, approximately 12% are singletons. The chain links TRBV5-4 to TRBJ2-3; 7 positions agree with TRBD2. The TCR was taken from an adult who was a healthcare worker with PCR-confirmed SARS-CoV-2 infection or an uninfected control (not recorded which). Sequencing used whole blood. CDR3 residues: CASSLGRGADTQYF. CDR3 coding DNA: TGTGCCAGCAGCCTCGGACGGGGGGCAGATACGCAGTATTTT.